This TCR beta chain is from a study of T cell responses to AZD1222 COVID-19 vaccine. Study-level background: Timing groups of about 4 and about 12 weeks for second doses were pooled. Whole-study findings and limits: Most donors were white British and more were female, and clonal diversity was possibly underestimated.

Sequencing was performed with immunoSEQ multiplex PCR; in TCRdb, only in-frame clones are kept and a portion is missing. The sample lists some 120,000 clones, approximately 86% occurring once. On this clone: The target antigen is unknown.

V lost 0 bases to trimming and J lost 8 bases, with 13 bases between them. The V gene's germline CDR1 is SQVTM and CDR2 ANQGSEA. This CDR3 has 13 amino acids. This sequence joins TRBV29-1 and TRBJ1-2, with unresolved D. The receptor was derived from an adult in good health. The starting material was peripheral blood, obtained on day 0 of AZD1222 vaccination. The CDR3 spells CSVEDRTFLGYTF. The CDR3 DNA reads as TGCAGCGTTGAAGATCGGACCTTTTTAGGCTACACCTTC.